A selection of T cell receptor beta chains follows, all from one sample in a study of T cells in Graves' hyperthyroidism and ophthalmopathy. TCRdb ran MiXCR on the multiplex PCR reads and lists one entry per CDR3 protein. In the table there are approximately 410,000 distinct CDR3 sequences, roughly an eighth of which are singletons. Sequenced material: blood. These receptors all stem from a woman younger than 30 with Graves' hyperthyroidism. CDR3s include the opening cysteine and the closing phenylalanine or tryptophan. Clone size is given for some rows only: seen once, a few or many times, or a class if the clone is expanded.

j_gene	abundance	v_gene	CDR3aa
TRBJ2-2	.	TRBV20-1	CSARDSRGRRNTGELFF
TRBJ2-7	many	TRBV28	CASSFFLYYEQYF
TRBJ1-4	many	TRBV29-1	CSVSDSLNEKLFF
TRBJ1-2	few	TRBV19	CARIRRDSNYGYTF
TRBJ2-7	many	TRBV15	CATSRRWGRDREQYF
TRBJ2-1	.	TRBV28	CASSSRGGQHYNEQFF
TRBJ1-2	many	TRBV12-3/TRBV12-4	CASSLGVVNGYTF
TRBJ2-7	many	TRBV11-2	CASSPLRGTGYEQYF
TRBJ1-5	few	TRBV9	CASSGPGPYQPQHF
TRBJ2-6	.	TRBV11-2	CASSLTGTSSVNVLTF
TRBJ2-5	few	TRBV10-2	CATIQQGDQETQYF
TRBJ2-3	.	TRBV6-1	CASSWDRATDTQYF
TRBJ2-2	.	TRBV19	CASSIDGSAGELFF
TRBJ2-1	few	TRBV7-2	CASSLYGRGDEQFF
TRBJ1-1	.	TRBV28	CASSLFLGQGKNTEAFF
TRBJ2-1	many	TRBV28	CASSLPTEGRVYNEQFF
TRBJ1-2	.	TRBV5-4	CASSSIIRPGGDGYTF
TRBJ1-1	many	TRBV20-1	CSVSPGEGLPGTEAFF
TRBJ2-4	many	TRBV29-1	CSVGRENIQYF
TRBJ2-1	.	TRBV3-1	CASSLRLGSPYNEQFF
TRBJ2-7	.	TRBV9	CASSAHPKAGVGEQYF
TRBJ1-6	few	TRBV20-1	CSARDLGVSSPLHF
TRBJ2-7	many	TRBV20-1	CSARPLRRQGGYEQYF
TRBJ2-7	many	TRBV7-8	CASSPRTSGSEQYF
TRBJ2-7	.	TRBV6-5	CASSYSTSAFEQYF
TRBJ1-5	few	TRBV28	CASSSIYQPQHF
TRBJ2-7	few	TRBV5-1	CASSRRDSRYEQYF
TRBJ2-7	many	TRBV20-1	CSATRDRTYEQYF
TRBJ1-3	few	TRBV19	CASRPKAGDSGNTIYF
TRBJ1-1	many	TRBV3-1	CASSQVFGTEAFF
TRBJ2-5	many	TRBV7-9	CASSLAGSGKGETQYF
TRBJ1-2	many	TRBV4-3	CASSQDMRLGGYTF
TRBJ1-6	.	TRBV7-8	CASSLARQGYSYNSPLHF
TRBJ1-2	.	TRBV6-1	CASRDTGGSEGYTF
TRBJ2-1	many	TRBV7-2	CASTSSGRVSYNEQFF
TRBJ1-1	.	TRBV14	CASSLRTAPNTEAFF
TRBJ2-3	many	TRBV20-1	CSARWDGPDTQYF
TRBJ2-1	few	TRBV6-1	CASSEAPLAGTSDEQFF
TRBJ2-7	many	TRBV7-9	CASSRTGTSSYEQYF
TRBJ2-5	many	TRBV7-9	CATEQGGETQYF
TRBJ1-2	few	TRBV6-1	CASSVRVEGYTF
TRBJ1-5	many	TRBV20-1	CSVGTGDQPQHF
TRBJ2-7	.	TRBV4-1	CASSQGSRDSSYEQYF
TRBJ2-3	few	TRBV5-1	CASSLALAGGPSVTDTQYF
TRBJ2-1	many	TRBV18	CASSPGLSRQDEQFF
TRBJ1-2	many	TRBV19	CASAGTDNYGYTF
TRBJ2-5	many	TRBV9	CASSFGLAGGKETQYF
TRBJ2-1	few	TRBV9	CASSVDPYNNEQFF
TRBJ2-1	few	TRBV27	CASSFVPSRYNEQFF
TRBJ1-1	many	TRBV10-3	CATGTVPNTEAFF